This note documents a single TCR beta chain sequence. The target antigen is unknown. Since a much larger clone is just one base distant, this may be a read error. This sample stems from a study of CD8+CD57+ T cells in acquired aplastic anemia. Whole-study results and caveats: Some 31 CD8+ CDR3 sequences were shared between patients and controls.

Genomic DNA constituted the template upon which TCR beta VDJ and CDR3 profiling was performed. TCRdb passed the reads through MiXCR, listing each CDR3 protein once. The table lists around 170,000 distinct CDR3 sequences, 40% to 55% of them singletons, with over 7.5% in the top ten. This CDR3 contains 13 residues. Germline V gene sequence: CDR1 DFQATT, CDR2 SNEGSKA (reference sequence). The ends were cut back, 3 bases at V and 3 bases at J, with 11 bases in the middle. Patients chosen for sequencing had CD8+CD57+ cells that had expanded, as shown by flow cytometry. This sequence joins TRBV20-1 and TRBJ2-5, with D maybe TRBD1 (6 bases). The specimen sequenced was sorted CD4+, CD8+, or CD8+CD57+ T cells (not recorded which) from PBMCs. The sequence came from a human donor with aplastic anemia. The CDR3 reads CSASWTAKETQYF. DNA for the CDR3: TGCAGTGCTAGCTGGACAGCGAAAGAGACCCAGTACTTC.